A selection of T cell receptor beta chains follows, all from one sample in a study of blood T cell repertoires in COVID-19. Data came from immunoSEQ multiplex PCR; TCRdb stores just in-frame clones and leaves some out. The sample records roughly 190,000 clones, about 78% being singletons. Sequencing was carried out using peripheral blood. The source of these receptors is a woman in her forties or fifties with active or convalescent COVID-19. The CDR3 runs from the conserved cysteine through the conserved F or W. The order of the fields is CDR3 DNA, CDR3 protein, CDR3 length, clone size, V gene, J gene, D gene. A D gene is named only where the DNA matches it firmly. Clone size is stated in some rows and not others, as once, few, many or a class when expanded.

CDR3 DNA: TGTGCCAGCAGTTTAGTCCCAGGGGATGGCTACACCTTC
CDR3 protein: CASSLVPGDGYTF
CDR3 length: 13
clone size: once
V gene: TRBV28
J gene: TRBJ1-2
D gene: .

CDR3 DNA: TGTGCCTGGAGCCAGGACAGGAAAACCTACGAGCAGTACTTC
CDR3 protein: CAWSQDRKTYEQYF
CDR3 length: 14
clone size: .
V gene: TRBV30
J gene: TRBJ2-7
D gene: TRBD1

CDR3 DNA: TGTGCCAGCAGCTTATTCGGCACTGAAGCTTTCTTT
CDR3 protein: CASSLFGTEAFF
CDR3 length: 12
clone size: few
V gene: TRBV13
J gene: TRBJ1-1
D gene: .

CDR3 DNA: TGTGCCAGCAGCTTAGTAGGGAGGTTGAGTGAAAAACTGTTTTTT
CDR3 protein: CASSLVGRLSEKLFF
CDR3 length: 15
clone size: .
V gene: TRBV11-2
J gene: TRBJ1-4
D gene: .

CDR3 DNA: TGCGCCAGCAGCCAAGGAACGAGCCGACTAGCGGGTAGCACAGATACGCAGTATTTT
CDR3 protein: CASSQGTSRLAGSTDTQYF
CDR3 length: 19
clone size: .
V gene: TRBV4-3
J gene: TRBJ2-3
D gene: TRBD2

CDR3 DNA: TGCAGCGTACTACCCAGACTAGCGGATCACAATGAGCAGTTCTTC
CDR3 protein: CSVLPRLADHNEQFF
CDR3 length: 15
clone size: .
V gene: TRBV29-1
J gene: TRBJ2-1
D gene: TRBD2

CDR3 DNA: TGTGCCAGCAGCTTAGGGGCAGGGGAGAGCTACGAGCAGTACTTC
CDR3 protein: CASSLGAGESYEQYF
CDR3 length: 15
clone size: few
V gene: TRBV7-2
J gene: TRBJ2-7
D gene: .

CDR3 DNA: TGCAGCGTTGCCCATGACAGGGGGCGCGGCTATGGCTACACCTTC
CDR3 protein: CSVAHDRGRGYGYTF
CDR3 length: 15
clone size: .
V gene: TRBV29-1
J gene: TRBJ1-2
D gene: TRBD1

CDR3 DNA: TGTGCCAGCTCCGGTTCCCACAATCAGCCCCAGCATTTT
CDR3 protein: CASSGSHNQPQHF
CDR3 length: 13
clone size: .
V gene: TRBV2
J gene: TRBJ1-5
D gene: .

CDR3 DNA: TGTGCCAGCAGTTACAATATCAGGACAAGTAACTATGGCTACACCTTC
CDR3 protein: CASSYNIRTSNYGYTF
CDR3 length: 16
clone size: .
V gene: TRBV6-5
J gene: TRBJ1-2
D gene: .

CDR3 DNA: TGTGCTAGTGCCCCGGACAGTCTAAACATTCAGTACTTC
CDR3 protein: CASAPDSLNIQYF
CDR3 length: 13
clone size: few
V gene: TRBV12-5
J gene: TRBJ2-4
D gene: .

CDR3 DNA: TGTGCCAGCAGCCAGCAGGCCTCACCCCTCCACTTT
CDR3 protein: CASSQQASPLHF
CDR3 length: 12
clone size: .
V gene: TRBV6-2/TRBV6-3
J gene: TRBJ1-6
D gene: .

CDR3 DNA: TGCGCCAGCAGCCGCGGGACCCACGGAGAGACCCAGTACTTC
CDR3 protein: CASSRGTHGETQYF
CDR3 length: 14
clone size: .
V gene: TRBV4-3
J gene: TRBJ2-5
D gene: .

CDR3 DNA: TGTGCCAGCAGCAGGCGGGACAGGGTCACAGATACGCAGTATTTT
CDR3 protein: CASSRRDRVTDTQYF
CDR3 length: 15
clone size: .
V gene: TRBV7-9
J gene: TRBJ2-3
D gene: TRBD1

CDR3 DNA: TGCAGCGTTTCTCCTGGACTAGTAGGTTCCAACACAGATACGCAGTATTTT
CDR3 protein: CSVSPGLVGSNTDTQYF
CDR3 length: 17
clone size: .
V gene: TRBV29-1
J gene: TRBJ2-3
D gene: TRBD2

CDR3 DNA: TGTGCCAGCAGCCTTTCTTCGACAGGGGCAGGAAACACCATATATTTT
CDR3 protein: CASSLSSTGAGNTIYF
CDR3 length: 16
clone size: few
V gene: TRBV7-2
J gene: TRBJ1-3
D gene: TRBD1

CDR3 DNA: TGTGCCAGCAGCGAGACCGGGACTAGCGGGACCCACTCCTACAATGAGCAGTTCTTC
CDR3 protein: CASSETGTSGTHSYNEQFF
CDR3 length: 19
clone size: .
V gene: TRBV9
J gene: TRBJ2-1
D gene: TRBD2

CDR3 DNA: TGTGCCAGCAGCGGAGGGACTATCCTAGATACGCAGTATTTT
CDR3 protein: CASSGGTILDTQYF
CDR3 length: 14
clone size: .
V gene: TRBV7-2
J gene: TRBJ2-3
D gene: TRBD2

CDR3 DNA: TGTGCCAGCAGCTTCCGGCTAGCGGGAGGAGGAATGGGGTACGAGCAGTACTTC
CDR3 protein: CASSFRLAGGGMGYEQYF
CDR3 length: 18
clone size: .
V gene: TRBV11-2
J gene: TRBJ2-7
D gene: TRBD2

CDR3 DNA: TGTGCCACCAGCAGAACAGGGGTTGCTGGCTACACCTTC
CDR3 protein: CATSRTGVAGYTF
CDR3 length: 13
clone size: .
V gene: TRBV15
J gene: TRBJ1-2
D gene: TRBD1

CDR3 DNA: TGTGCCAGCAGCTTATTTCAGGGGTTAGCGGGAATCCCAGATACGCAGTATTTT
CDR3 protein: CASSLFQGLAGIPDTQYF
CDR3 length: 18
clone size: once
V gene: TRBV7-3
J gene: TRBJ2-3
D gene: TRBD2

CDR3 DNA: TGCGCCAGCAGATCTGGGACAGGGGGCGAGGAAGCTTTCTTT
CDR3 protein: CASRSGTGGEEAFF
CDR3 length: 14
clone size: .
V gene: TRBV5-1
J gene: TRBJ1-1
D gene: TRBD1

CDR3 DNA: TGTGCCAGCAGACCACTCTCGCTGAGGAACACCGGGGAGCTGTTTTTT
CDR3 protein: CASRPLSLRNTGELFF
CDR3 length: 16
clone size: .
V gene: TRBV11-2
J gene: TRBJ2-2
D gene: .

CDR3 DNA: TGTGCCAGCAGCGTACGAGCGGGGGGGAATGAGCAGTTCTTC
CDR3 protein: CASSVRAGGNEQFF
CDR3 length: 14
clone size: .
V gene: TRBV9
J gene: TRBJ2-1
D gene: TRBD2

CDR3 DNA: TGTGCCAGTAGCCGACAGGGGACGAACACTGAAGCTTTCTTT
CDR3 protein: CASSRQGTNTEAFF
CDR3 length: 14
clone size: .
V gene: TRBV19
J gene: TRBJ1-1
D gene: TRBD1

CDR3 DNA: TGTGCCTGGAGTCCGGGGGGCACAGATACGCAGTATTTT
CDR3 protein: CAWSPGGTDTQYF
CDR3 length: 13
clone size: once
V gene: TRBV30
J gene: TRBJ2-3
D gene: .

CDR3 DNA: TGTGCCAGCAGTTCTGTACGGGTTAATTCACCCCTCCACTTT
CDR3 protein: CASSSVRVNSPLHF
CDR3 length: 14
clone size: few
V gene: TRBV28
J gene: TRBJ1-6
D gene: .

CDR3 DNA: TGTGCCAGCAGTTGGACAGCTACGGGAGGTCAGCCCCAGCATTTT
CDR3 protein: CASSWTATGGQPQHF
CDR3 length: 15
clone size: .
V gene: TRBV27
J gene: TRBJ1-5
D gene: .

CDR3 DNA: TGTGCCAGCAGCCTCAACAGAGGAGGAGACTCACGGTCACCCCTCCACTTT
CDR3 protein: CASSLNRGGDSRSPLHF
CDR3 length: 17
clone size: .
V gene: TRBV3-1/TRBV3-2
J gene: TRBJ1-6
D gene: .

CDR3 DNA: TGTGCCAGCAGCAAAGTGGGGCGGGAGGGCGATTCTGGAGATACGCAGTATTTT
CDR3 protein: CASSKVGREGDSGDTQYF
CDR3 length: 18
clone size: .
V gene: TRBV21-1
J gene: TRBJ2-3
D gene: .

CDR3 DNA: TGTGCCAGCAGCAACGGTGGTTTGCCCCAGCATTTT
CDR3 protein: CASSNGGLPQHF
CDR3 length: 12
clone size: few
V gene: TRBV6-5
J gene: TRBJ1-5
D gene: .

CDR3 DNA: TGTGCCAGCAGTTTCGTCCGGGACACTGAAGCTTTCTTT
CDR3 protein: CASSFVRDTEAFF
CDR3 length: 13
clone size: few
V gene: TRBV27
J gene: TRBJ1-1
D gene: .

CDR3 DNA: TGTGCTAGCAGCAGAGAAGACCGGGGTGGGGAGACCCAGTACTTC
CDR3 protein: CASSREDRGGETQYF
CDR3 length: 15
clone size: .
V gene: TRBV7-7
J gene: TRBJ2-5
D gene: .

CDR3 DNA: TGTGCCAGCAGTGTGCGAGATACGCAGTATTTT
CDR3 protein: CASSVRDTQYF
CDR3 length: 11
clone size: .
V gene: TRBV2
J gene: TRBJ2-3
D gene: .

CDR3 DNA: TGTGCCTGGAGTGGAGAGGGACTAAGGAACACTGAAGCTTTCTTT
CDR3 protein: CAWSGEGLRNTEAFF
CDR3 length: 15
clone size: .
V gene: TRBV30
J gene: TRBJ1-1
D gene: .

CDR3 DNA: TGTGCCATCAGCGGGGGAGACAATCAGCCCCAGCATTTT
CDR3 protein: CAISGGDNQPQHF
CDR3 length: 13
clone size: .
V gene: TRBV10-3
J gene: TRBJ1-5
D gene: .

CDR3 DNA: TGCGCCAGCAGCCAGCTCTTCGGGACAGGAGATTACGAGCAGTACTTC
CDR3 protein: CASSQLFGTGDYEQYF
CDR3 length: 16
clone size: .
V gene: TRBV4-3
J gene: TRBJ2-7
D gene: TRBD1

CDR3 DNA: TGTGCCAGCAGCTTGGGGCAACCTAACTATGGCTACACCTTC
CDR3 protein: CASSLGQPNYGYTF
CDR3 length: 14
clone size: .
V gene: TRBV5-4
J gene: TRBJ1-2
D gene: .

CDR3 DNA: TGTGCCAGCAGCGTAGCTACAAGGAGGGACAGGCCCTCTGGAAACACCATATATTTT
CDR3 protein: CASSVATRRDRPSGNTIYF
CDR3 length: 19
clone size: .
V gene: TRBV9
J gene: TRBJ1-3
D gene: TRBD1

CDR3 DNA: TGTGCCAGCTCAACCAGGGGAATTGAGCAGTTCTTC
CDR3 protein: CASSTRGIEQFF
CDR3 length: 12
clone size: .
V gene: TRBV18
J gene: TRBJ2-1
D gene: .